This T cell receptor beta chain was recorded in a study of blood T cell repertoires in COVID-19. Looking at the study overall: Samples of COVID-19 (acute and convalescent) were obtained from the United States, Italy and Spain.

V lost 6 bases and J lost 10, with 13 bases in between. The CDR3 has 12 residues. Germline V lookup: CDR1 MDHEN, CDR2 SYDVKM. Sequenced by immunoSEQ multiplex PCR; TCRdb stores in-frame clones only, minus some. The table lists about 290,000 clones, approximately 86% of them singletons. Sequencing input: peripheral blood. The chain is built from TRBV28 and TRBJ2-1; no clear D. The receptor comes from a woman between 50 and 59 years old with active or convalescent COVID-19. The CDR3 is CASRVSHGEQFF. The CDR3 nucleotides read TGTGCCAGCAGGGTTTCACACGGGGAGCAGTTCTTC.